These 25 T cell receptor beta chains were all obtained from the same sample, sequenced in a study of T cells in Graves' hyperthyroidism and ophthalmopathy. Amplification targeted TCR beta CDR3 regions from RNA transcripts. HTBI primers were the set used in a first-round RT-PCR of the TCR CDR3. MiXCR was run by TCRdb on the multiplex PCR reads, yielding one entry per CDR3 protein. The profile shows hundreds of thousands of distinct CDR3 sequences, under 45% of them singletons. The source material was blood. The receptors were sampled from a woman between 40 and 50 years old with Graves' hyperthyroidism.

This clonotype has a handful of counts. CDR3 sequence: CASSYGGTLNQPQHF. DNA of the CDR3: TGTGCCAGCAGTTACGGAGGGACACTCAATCAGCCCCAGCATTTT. This sequence joins TRBV6-2 or TRBV6-3 and TRBJ1-5; perhaps TRBD1 as D (6 bases). CDR3 length equals 15 residues. V lost 2 bases and J 3 bases, leaving 11 bases between the germline ends. The germline CDR1 and CDR2 sequences are MNHEY and SVGEGT.

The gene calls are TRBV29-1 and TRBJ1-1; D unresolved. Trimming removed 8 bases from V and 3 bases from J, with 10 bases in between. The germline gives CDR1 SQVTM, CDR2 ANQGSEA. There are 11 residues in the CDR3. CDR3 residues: CSSPTHTEAFF. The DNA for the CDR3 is TGCAGCTCCCCAACCCACACTGAAGCTTTCTTT.

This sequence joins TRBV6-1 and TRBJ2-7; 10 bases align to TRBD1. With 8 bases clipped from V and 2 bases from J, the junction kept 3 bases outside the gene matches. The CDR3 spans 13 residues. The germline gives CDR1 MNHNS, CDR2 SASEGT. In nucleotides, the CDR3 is TGTGCCAGCGGGACAGGGGACACCTACGAGCAGTACTTC. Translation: CASGTGDTYEQYF.

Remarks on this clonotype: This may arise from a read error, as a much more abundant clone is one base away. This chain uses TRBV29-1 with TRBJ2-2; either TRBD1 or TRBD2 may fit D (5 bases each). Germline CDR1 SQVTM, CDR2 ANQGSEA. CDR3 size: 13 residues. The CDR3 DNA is TGCAGCGTTGCAGGGTCGAACACCGGGGAGCTGCTTTTT. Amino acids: CSVAGSNTGELLF.

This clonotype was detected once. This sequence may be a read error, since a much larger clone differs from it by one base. CDR3 in DNA: TGTGCCAGCAGTGAAAGGGGCGAGCAGTGCTTC. Its translation: CASSERGEQCF. This chain uses TRBV19 with TRBJ2-7, with D maybe TRBD1 (5 bases). The CDR3 extends over 11 amino acids. Germline V gene lookup returns CDR1 LNHDA and CDR2 SQIVND (reference sequence).

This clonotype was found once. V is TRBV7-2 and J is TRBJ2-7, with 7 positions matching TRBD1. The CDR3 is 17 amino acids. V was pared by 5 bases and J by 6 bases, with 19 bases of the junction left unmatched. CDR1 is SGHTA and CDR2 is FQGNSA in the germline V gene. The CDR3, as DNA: TGTGCCAGCAGCCTAGATTCAAGACAGGGTCAAGTGAGCGAGCAGTACTTC. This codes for CASSLDSRQGQVSEQYF. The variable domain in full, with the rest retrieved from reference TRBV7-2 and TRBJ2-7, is GAGVSQSPSNKVTEKGKDVELRCDPISGHTALYWYRQSLGQGLEFLIYFQGNSAPDKSGLPSDRFSAERTGGSVSTLTIQRTQQEDSAVYLCASSLDSRQGQVSEQYFGPGTRLTVT.

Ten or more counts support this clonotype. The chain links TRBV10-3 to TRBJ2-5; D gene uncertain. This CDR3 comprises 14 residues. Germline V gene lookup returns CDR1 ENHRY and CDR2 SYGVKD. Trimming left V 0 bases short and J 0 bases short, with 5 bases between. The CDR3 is CAISESSYQETQYF. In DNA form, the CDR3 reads TGTGCCATCAGTGAGTCTTCCTACCAAGAGACCCAGTACTTC.

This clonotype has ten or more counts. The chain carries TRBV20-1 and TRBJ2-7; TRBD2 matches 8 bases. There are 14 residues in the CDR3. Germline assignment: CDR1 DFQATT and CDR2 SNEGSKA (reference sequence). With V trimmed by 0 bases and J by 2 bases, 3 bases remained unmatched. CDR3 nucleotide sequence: TGCAGTGCTAGAGACAGCGGGAGAACCTACGAGCAGTACTTC. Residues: CSARDSGRTYEQYF.

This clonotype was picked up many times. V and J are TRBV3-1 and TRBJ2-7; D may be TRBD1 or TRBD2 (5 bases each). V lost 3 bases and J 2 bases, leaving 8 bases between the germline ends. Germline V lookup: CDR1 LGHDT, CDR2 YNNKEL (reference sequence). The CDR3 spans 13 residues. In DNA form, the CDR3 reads TGTGCCAGCAGCCAGAGGGGTACCTACGAGCAGTACTTC. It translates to CASSQRGTYEQYF.

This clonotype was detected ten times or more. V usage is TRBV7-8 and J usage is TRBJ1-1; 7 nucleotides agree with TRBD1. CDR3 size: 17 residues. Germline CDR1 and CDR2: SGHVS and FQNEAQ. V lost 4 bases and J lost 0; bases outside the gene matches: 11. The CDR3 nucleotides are TGTGCCAGCAGCTCAGGACAGGACGCATACATGAACACTGAAGCTTTCTTT. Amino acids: CASSSGQDAYMNTEAFF.

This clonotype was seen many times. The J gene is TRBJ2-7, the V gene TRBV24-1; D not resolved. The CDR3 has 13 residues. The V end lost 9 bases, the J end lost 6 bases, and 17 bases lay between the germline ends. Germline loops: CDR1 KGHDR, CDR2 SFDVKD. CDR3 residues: CATGLGTVSEQYF. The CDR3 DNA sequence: TGTGCCACCGGGCTAGGAACGGTTAGCGAGCAGTACTTC.

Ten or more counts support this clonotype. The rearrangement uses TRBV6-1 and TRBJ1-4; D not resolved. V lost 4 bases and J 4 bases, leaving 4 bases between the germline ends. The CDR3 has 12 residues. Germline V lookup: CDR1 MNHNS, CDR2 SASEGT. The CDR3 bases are TGTGCCAGCAGTGGGAGTAATGAAAAACTGTTTTTT. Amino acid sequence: CASSGSNEKLFF.

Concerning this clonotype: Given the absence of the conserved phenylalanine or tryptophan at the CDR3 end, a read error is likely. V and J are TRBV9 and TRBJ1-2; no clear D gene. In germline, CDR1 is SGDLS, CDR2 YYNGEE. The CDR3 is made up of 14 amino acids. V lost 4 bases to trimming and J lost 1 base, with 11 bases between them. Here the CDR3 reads CASSQVGVNYGYTL. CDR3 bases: TGTGCCAGCAGCCAAGTCGGGGTTAACTATGGCTACACCCTC.

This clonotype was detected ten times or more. The CDR3 spells CATSGAPGQGADYGYTF. The CDR3 DNA reads as TGTGCCACCAGCGGAGCCCCGGGACAGGGGGCCGACTATGGCTACACCTTC. This chain uses TRBV15 with TRBJ1-2; 12 bases map to TRBD1. This CDR3 region has 17 residues. Germline V gene lookup returns CDR1 LNHNV and CDR2 YYDKDF (reference sequence). Trimming removed 5 bases from V and 3 bases from J; junction bases left unmatched: 10.

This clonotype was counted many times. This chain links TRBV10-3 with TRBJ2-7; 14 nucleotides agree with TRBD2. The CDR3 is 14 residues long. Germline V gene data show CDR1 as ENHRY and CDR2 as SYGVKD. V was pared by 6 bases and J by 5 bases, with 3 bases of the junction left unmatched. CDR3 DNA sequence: TGTGCCATCAGCCTGGGACTAGCGGGAGACGAGCAGTACTTC. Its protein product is CAISLGLAGDEQYF.

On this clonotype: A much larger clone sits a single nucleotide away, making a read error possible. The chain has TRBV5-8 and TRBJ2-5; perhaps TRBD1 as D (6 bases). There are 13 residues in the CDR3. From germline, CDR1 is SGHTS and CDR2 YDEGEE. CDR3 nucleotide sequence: TGTGCCAGCAGCTTAGGGGACAAAGAGGCCCAGTACTTC. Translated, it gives CASSLGDKEAQYF.

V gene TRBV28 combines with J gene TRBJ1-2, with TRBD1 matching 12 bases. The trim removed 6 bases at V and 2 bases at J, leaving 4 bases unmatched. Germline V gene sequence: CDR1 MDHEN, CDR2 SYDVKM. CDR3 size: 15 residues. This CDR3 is CASRIGTGGNYGYTF. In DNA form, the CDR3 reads TGTGCCAGCAGAATCGGGACAGGGGGCAACTATGGCTACACCTTC.

The chain's CDR3 is CASSYSSRALFEQYF. CDR3 in DNA: TGTGCCAGCAGTTACTCGAGCAGGGCGCTCTTCGAGCAGTACTTC. The chain joins TRBV6-6 to TRBJ2-7; TRBD1 is a possible D gene (5 bases). Germline CDR1 is MNHNY and CDR2 is SVGAGI (reference sequence). With 0 bases removed from V and 6 bases from J, the gap between germline ends came to 15 bases. The CDR3 extends over 15 amino acids.

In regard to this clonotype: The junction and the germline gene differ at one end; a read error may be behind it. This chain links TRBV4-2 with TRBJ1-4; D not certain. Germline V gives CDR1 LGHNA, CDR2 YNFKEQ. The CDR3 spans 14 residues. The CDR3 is CASSLAPSNEKLVF. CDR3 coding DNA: TGTGCCAGCAGCCTAGCCCCGTCTAATGAAAAACTGGTTTTT.

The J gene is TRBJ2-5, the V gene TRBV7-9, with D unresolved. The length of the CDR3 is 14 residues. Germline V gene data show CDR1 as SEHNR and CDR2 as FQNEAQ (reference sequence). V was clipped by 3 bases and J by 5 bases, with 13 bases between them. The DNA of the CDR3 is TGTGCCAGCAGCTTTGGCAGGAACGGGGAGACCCAGTACTTC. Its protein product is CASSFGRNGETQYF. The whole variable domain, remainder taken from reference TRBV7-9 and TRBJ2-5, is DTGVSQNPRHKITKRGQNVTFRCDPISEHNRLYWYRQTLGQGPEFLTYFQNEAQLEKSRLLSDRFSAERPKGSFSTLEIQRTEQGDSAMYLCASSFGRNGETQYFGPGTRLLVL.

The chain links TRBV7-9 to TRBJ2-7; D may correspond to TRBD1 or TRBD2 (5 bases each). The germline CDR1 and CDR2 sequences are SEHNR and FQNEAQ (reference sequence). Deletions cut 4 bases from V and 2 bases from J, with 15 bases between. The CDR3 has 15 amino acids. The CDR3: CASSWAGRRTYEQYF. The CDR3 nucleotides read TGTGCCAGCAGCTGGGCAGGGCGGAGGACCTACGAGCAGTACTTC.

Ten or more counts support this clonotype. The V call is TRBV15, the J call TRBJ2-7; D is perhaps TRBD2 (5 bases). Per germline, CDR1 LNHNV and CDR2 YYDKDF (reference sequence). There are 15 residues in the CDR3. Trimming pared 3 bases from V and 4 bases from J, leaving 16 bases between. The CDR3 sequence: CATSSPGINDYEQYF. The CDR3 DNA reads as TGTGCCACCAGCAGCCCCGGGATTAATGATTACGAGCAGTACTTC.

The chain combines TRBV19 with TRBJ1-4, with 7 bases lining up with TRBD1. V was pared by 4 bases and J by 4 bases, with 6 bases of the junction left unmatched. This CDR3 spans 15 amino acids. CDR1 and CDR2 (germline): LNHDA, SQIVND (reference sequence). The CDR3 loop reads CASSTGTAFNEKLFF. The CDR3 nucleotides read TGTGCCAGTAGTACCGGGACAGCGTTTAATGAAAAACTGTTTTTT.

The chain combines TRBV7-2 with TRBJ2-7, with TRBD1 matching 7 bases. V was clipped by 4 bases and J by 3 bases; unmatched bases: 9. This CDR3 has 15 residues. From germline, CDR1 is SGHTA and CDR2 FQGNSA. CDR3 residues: CASSYRGQRGYEQYF. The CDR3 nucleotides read TGTGCCAGCAGCTACCGGGGACAGAGAGGCTACGAGCAGTACTTC.

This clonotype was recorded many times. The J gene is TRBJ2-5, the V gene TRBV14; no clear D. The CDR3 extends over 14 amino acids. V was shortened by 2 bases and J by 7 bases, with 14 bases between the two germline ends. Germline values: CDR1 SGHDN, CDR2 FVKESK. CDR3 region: CASSQLQTPGTQYF. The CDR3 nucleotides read TGTGCCAGCAGCCAACTGCAGACACCCGGGACCCAGTACTTC.